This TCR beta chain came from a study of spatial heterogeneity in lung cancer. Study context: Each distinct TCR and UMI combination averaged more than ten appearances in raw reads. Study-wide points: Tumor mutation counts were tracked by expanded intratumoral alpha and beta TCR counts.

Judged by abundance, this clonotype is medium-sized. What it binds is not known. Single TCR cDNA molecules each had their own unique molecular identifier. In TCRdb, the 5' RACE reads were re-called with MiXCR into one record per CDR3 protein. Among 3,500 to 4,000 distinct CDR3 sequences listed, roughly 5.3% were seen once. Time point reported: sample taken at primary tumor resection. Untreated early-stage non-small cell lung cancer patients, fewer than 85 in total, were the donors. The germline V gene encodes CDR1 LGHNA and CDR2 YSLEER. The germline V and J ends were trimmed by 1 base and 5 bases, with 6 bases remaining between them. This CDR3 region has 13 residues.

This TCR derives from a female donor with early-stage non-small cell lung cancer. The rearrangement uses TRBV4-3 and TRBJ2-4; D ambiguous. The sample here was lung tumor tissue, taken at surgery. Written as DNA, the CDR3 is TGCGCCAGCAGCCAAGGACGACAAAACATTCAGTACTTC. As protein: CASSQGRQNIQYF.